This T cell receptor beta chain came from a study of blood T cell repertoires in COVID-19. The wider study: Acute-phase and convalescent COVID-19 samples originated in the United States, Italy and Spain. T cells, B-cell-depleted T cells, or PBMCs supplied cDNA or gDNA.

V gave up 3 bases and J gave up 4 bases, with 9 bases separating them. This CDR3 contains 13 residues. Original handling: Researchers report that nucleated cell counts were estimated from reference gene primer amplification. Data came from immunoSEQ multiplex PCR; TCRdb stores just in-frame clones and leaves some out. The D gene and trimming were derived from the DNA, and the V and J assignments and clone size from that table. Of about 160,000 clones detected, roughly 88% appear once; the ten largest clones hold about 2%. The clonotype was recovered from a man between 18 and 35 years old with acute or convalescent COVID-19. This sequence joins TRBV12-3 or TRBV12-4 and TRBJ1-2; D is unresolved. Specimen: peripheral blood. The CDR3 DNA sequence: TGTGCCAGCAGTTTCGGGGAGGGCTATGGCTACACCTTC. Protein product: CASSFGEGYGYTF.